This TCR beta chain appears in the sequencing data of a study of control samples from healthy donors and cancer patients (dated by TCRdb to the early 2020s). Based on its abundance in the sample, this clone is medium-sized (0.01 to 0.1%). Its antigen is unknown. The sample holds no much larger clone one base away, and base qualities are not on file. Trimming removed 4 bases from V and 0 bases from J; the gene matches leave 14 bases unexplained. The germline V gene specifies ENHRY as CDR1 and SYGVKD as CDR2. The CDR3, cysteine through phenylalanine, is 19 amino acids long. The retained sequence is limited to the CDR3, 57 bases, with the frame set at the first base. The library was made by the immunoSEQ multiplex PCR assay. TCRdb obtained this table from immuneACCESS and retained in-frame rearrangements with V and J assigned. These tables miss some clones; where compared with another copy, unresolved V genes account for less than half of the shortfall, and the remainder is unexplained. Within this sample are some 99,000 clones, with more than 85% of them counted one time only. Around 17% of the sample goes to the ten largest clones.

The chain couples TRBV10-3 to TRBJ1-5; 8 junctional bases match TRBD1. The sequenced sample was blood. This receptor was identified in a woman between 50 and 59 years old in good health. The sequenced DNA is TGTGCCATCAGTGCCGGTGGACAGGGAGGGTTTAATAGCAATCAGCCCCAGCATTTT. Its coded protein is CAISAGGQGGFNSNQPQHF.